This T cell receptor beta chain was identified in a study of blood T cell repertoires in COVID-19. Study-level information: Acute and convalescent COVID-19 specimens originated in the United States, Italy and Spain. PBMCs, B-cell-depleted T cells, or T cells were the source of the cDNA or gDNA that made up the material.

As processed by the authors: Amplifying reference gene primers gave estimates of nucleated cell counts. Profiling relied on immunoSEQ multiplex PCR, and the TCRdb table lists in-frame clones only, not all of them. V and J calls and clone size are copied from that table; D and trimming were computed from the DNA. Among roughly 270,000 clones, approximately 91% were seen once, and the ten largest hold roughly 9%. The CDR3 has 20 amino acids. J is TRBJ1-3 and V is TRBV21-1; whether TRBD1, the table's D call, matches the DNA was not checked. TRBV21-1 is a recognized pseudogene. The origin of this receptor is a man aged 18 to 29 with active or convalescent COVID-19. The sequenced sample was peripheral blood. The CDR3: CASSKGQGVRVPSSGNTIYF. Written as DNA, the CDR3 is TGTGCCAGCAGCAAAGGACAGGGGGTAAGGGTACCCTCCTCTGGAAACACCATATATTTT.